This T cell receptor (beta chain) was captured in a study of CD8+ T cells in alopecia areata. Germline CDR1 MNHEY, CDR2 SVGAGI. Trimming took 7 bases from V and 8 from J, leaving 20 bases between them. This CDR3 spans 14 amino acids. This clone was seen more than once but under ten times. Following extraction, RNA underwent reverse transcription to cDNA, which served as the sequencing template. Some clones are missing from TCRdb's copy, which holds only in-frame ones; the method was immunoSEQ multiplex PCR. The sample records about 200,000 clones, approximately 60% being singletons. Sequences were obtained from CD8+ T cells sorted from blood. The receptor was derived from a human donor in good health. The chain links TRBV6-5 to TRBJ1-2; D unresolved. CDR3 DNA sequence: TGTGCCAGCACTACCCCTTCGATGGGGAAAGGCTACACCTTC. This codes for CASTTPSMGKGYTF.